This paragraph covers one TCR beta chain sequence. Clones were sequenced by immunoSEQ multiplex PCR, and TCRdb holds only the in-frame ones, with some missing. The sample yields 150,000 to 200,000 clones, around 90% seen once. Per the germline V gene, CDR1 is WSHSY and CDR2 is SAAADI. The ends were cut back, 3 bases at V and 2 bases at J, with 22 bases in the middle. The CDR3 has 18 amino acids. The sample belongs to a study of control samples from healthy donors and cancer patients. The sample taken for sequencing was blood. The TCR sequence derives from a woman between 50 and 59 years old in good health. The chain joins TRBV10-2 to TRBJ2-5; no definite D call. The DNA for the CDR3 is TGCGCCAGCAGTGAAGAGAGCGCTAACTATAACGAACAAGAGACCCAGTACTTC. Translated, it gives CASSEESANYNEQETQYF.